This TCR beta chain was captured in a study of control samples from healthy donors and cancer patients. The ends were cut back, 4 bases at V and 5 bases at J, with 24 bases in the middle. The germline CDR1 and CDR2 sequences are SGHRS and YFSETQ. The CDR3 contains 17 residues. Clones were sequenced by immunoSEQ multiplex PCR, and TCRdb holds only the in-frame ones, with some missing. Of some 210,000 clones in the sample, about 90% were seen once. The sequence derives from a young man in good health. The rearrangement joins TRBV5-1 to TRBJ2-5, with a tentative D call TRBD1 (7 bases). The sample was blood. CDR3 in DNA: TGCGCCAGCAGCAGGGGCCAGACAGGGACTGGGGCGGAGACCCAGTACTTC. This encodes CASSRGQTGTGAETQYF.